This T cell receptor beta chain was sequenced during a study of CD8+CD57+ T cells in acquired aplastic anemia. Across the study: Quantities of DNA derived from sorted CD4+ and CD8+ cells averaged approximately 3 ug.

In germline, CDR1 is SGHAT, CDR2 FQNNGV. This CDR3 region has 17 residues. V was clipped by 5 bases and J by 4 bases; unmatched bases: 14. The study profiled TCR beta VDJ and CDR3 using genomic DNA as template. TCRdb re-called the reads with MiXCR, one entry per CDR3 protein. Altogether some 170,000 distinct CDR3 sequences are present, more than 45% being singletons, with the ten largest covering 0.85% to 1.3%. It was patients with CD8+CD57+ cell expansion by flow cytometry who were chosen for sequencing. There are many counts of this clonotype. The specimen sequenced was sorted CD4+, CD8+, or CD8+CD57+ T cells (not recorded which) from PBMCs. This TCR came from a human donor with aplastic anemia. The rearrangement uses TRBV11-2 and TRBJ2-3; 8 bases agree with TRBD2. The CDR3 region has the DNA TGTGCCAGCAGCACGGGAGGGCGGGTCACGGGGCCAGATACGCAGTATTTT. It is translated as CASSTGGRVTGPDTQYF.